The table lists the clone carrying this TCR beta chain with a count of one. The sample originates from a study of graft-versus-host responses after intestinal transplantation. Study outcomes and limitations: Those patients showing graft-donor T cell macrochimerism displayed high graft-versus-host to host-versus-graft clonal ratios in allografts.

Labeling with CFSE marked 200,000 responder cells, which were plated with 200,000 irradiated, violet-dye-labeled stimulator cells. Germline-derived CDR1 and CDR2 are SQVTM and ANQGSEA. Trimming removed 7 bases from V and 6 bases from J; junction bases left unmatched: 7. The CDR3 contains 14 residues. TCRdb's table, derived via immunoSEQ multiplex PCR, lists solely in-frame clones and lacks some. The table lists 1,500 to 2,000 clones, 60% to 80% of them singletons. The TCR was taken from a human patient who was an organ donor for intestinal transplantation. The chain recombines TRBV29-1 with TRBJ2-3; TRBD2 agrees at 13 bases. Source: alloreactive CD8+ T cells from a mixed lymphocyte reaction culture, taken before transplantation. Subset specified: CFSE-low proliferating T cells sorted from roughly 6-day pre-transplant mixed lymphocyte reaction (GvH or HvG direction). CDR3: CSATGLAGLDTQYF. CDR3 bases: TGCAGCGCGACGGGACTAGCGGGGTTGGATACGCAGTATTTT.